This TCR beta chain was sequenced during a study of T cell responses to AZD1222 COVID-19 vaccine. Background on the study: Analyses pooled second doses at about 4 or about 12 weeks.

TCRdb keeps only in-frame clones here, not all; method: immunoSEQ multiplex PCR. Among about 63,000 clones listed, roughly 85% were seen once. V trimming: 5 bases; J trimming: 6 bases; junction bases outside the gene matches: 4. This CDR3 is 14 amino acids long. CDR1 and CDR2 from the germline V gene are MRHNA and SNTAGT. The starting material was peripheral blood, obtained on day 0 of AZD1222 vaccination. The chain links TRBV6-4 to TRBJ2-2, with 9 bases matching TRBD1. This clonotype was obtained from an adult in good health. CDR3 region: CASSTDRGAGELFF. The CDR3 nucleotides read TGTGCCAGCAGTACCGACAGGGGGGCCGGGGAGCTGTTTTTT.